This T cell receptor (beta chain) was observed in a study of Ad26.COV2.S vaccination and SARS-CoV-2 variants. The wider study: Donor was assigned to the Ad26.COV2.S arm of trial COV1001. Each vaccinee took Ad26.COV2.S intramuscularly, once or twice 56 days apart.

This clone has just one count. Data came from immunoSEQ multiplex PCR; TCRdb stores just in-frame clones and leaves some out. The sample records 380,000 or so clones, under 90% being singletons. Treatment reported: some 19 received Ad26.COV2.S at low or high dose, single or two shots; 5 received placebo; per-sample allocation not given. The investigators took samples on day 63 after the first vaccine or placebo injection. Donor was an adult aged 18-55 years in Boston. The CDR3 runs to 16 residues. The germline gives CDR1 MNHEY, CDR2 SMNVEV (reference sequence). The J segment lost 12 bases and the V segment lost 3 bases, leaving 12 bases of the junction unmatched.

V usage is TRBV27 and J usage is TRBJ2-1; 12 bases are a match to TRBD2. This TCR was recovered from a person aged 18 to 65 who received the Ad26.COV2.S COVID-19 vaccine or a placebo. The material sequenced was peripheral blood, taken in a trial of Ad26.COV2.S vaccine versus placebo. Here the CDR3 DNA reads TGTGCCAGCAGTTTCTCTAGCGGGAGGGGTGTAGGGGTGCAGTTCTTC. It specifies CASSFSSGRGVGVQFF.